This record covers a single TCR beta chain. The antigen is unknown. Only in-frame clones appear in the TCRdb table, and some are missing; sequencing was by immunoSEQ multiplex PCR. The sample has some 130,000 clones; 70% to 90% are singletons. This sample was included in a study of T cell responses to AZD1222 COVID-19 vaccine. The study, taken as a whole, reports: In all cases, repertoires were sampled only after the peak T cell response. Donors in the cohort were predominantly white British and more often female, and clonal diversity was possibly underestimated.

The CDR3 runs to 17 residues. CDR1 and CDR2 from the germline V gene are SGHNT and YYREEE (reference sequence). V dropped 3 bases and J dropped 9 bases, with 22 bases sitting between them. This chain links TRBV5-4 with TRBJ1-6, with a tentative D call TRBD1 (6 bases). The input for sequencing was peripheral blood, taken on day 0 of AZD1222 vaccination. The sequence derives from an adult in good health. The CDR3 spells CASSYNGGGLTGSPLHF. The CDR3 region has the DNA TGTGCCAGCAGCTACAACGGGGGGGGGCTGACGGGTTCACCCCTCCACTTT.